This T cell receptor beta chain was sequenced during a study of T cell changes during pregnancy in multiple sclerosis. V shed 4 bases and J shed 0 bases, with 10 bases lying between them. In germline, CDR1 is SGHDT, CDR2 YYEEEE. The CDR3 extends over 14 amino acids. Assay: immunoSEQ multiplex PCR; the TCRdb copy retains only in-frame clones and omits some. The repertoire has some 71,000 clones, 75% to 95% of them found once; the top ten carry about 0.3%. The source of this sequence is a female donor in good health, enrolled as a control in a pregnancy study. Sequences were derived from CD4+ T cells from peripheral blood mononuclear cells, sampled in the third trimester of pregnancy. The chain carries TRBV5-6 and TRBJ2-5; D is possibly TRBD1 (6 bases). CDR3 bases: TGTGCCAGCAGCAATGACAGGAACCAAGAGACCCAGTACTTC. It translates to CASSNDRNQETQYF.